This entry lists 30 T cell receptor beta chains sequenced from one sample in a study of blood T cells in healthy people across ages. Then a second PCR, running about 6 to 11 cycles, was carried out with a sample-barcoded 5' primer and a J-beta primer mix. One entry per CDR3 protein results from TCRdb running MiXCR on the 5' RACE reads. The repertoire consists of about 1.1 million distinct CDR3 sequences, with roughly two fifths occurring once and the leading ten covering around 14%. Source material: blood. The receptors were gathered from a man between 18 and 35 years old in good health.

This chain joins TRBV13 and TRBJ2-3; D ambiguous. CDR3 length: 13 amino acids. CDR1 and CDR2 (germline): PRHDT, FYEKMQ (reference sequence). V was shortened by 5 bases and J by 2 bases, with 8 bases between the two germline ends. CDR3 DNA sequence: TGTGCCAGCAGCGTGACCTTCACAGATACGCAGTATTTT. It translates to CASSVTFTDTQYF.

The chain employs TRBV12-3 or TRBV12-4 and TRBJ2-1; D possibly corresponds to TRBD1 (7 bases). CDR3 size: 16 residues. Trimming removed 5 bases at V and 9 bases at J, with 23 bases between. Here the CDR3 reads CASSPRTGGGVGEQFF. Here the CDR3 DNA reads TGTGCCAGCAGTCCACGGACAGGAGGGGGTGTGGGTGAGCAGTTCTTC.

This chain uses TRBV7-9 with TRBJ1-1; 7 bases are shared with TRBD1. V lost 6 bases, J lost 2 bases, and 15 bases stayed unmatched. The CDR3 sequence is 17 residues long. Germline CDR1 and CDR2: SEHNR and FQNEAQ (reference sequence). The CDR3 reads CASSATGDPHGNTEAFF. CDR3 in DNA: TGTGCCAGCAGTGCCACAGGGGACCCCCATGGCAACACTGAAGCTTTCTTT.

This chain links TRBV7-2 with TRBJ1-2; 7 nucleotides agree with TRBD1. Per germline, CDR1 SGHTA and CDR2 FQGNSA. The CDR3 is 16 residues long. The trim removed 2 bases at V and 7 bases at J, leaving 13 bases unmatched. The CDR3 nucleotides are TGTGCCAGCAGCTTAAGTCTTGGGGGACAGCAATCTGGCTACACCTTC. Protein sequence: CASSLSLGGQQSGYTF.

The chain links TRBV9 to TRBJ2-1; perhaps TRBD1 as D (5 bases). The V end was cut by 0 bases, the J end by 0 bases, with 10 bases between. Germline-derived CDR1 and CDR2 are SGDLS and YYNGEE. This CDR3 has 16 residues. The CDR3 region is CASSVEGLSSYNEQFF. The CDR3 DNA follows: TGTGCCAGCAGCGTAGAGGGGCTTAGCTCCTACAATGAGCAGTTCTTC.

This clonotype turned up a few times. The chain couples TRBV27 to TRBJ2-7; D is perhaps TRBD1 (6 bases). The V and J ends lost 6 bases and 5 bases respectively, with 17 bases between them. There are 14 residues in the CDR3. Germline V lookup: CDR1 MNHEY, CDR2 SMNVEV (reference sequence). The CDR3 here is CASSNQQGTNEQYF. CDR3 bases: TGTGCCAGCAGCAACCAACAGGGTACCAACGAGCAGTACTTC.

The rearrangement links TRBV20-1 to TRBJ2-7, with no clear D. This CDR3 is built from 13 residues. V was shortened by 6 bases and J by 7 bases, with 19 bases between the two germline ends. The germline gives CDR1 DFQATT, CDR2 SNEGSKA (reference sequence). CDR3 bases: TGCAGTGCAGGCGCCTGGCGAGACAATGAGCAGTACTTC. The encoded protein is CSAGAWRDNEQYF.

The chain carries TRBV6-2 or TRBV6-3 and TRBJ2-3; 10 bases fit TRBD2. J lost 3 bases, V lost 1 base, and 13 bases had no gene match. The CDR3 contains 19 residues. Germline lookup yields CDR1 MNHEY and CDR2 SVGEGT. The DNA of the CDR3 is TGTGCCAGCAGTTACTTCCCTCTTCAGGAGCGGGGGGGAACAGATACGCAGTATTTT. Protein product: CASSYFPLQERGGTDTQYF.

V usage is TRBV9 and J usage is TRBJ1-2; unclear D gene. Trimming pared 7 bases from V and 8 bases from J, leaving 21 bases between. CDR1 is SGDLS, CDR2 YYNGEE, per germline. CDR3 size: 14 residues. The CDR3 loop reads CASSTNLGPGGYTF. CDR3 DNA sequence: TGTGCCAGCTCAACCAATCTAGGACCGGGCGGCTACACCTTC.

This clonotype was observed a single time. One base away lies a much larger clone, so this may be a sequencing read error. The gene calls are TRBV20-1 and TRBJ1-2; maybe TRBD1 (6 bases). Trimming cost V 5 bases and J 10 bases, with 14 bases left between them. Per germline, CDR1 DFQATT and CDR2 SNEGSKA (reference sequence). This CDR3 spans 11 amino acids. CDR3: CSAEQGGDYTF. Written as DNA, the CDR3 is TGCAGTGCTGAACAGGGTGGTGACTACACCTTC.

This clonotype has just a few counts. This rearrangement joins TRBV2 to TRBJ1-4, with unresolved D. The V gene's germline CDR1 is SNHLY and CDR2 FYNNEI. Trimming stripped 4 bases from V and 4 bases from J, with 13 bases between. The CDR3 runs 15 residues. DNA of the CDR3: TGTGCCAGCAGTGTCACCGAGGAGATTAATGAAAAACTGTTTTTT. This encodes CASSVTEEINEKLFF.

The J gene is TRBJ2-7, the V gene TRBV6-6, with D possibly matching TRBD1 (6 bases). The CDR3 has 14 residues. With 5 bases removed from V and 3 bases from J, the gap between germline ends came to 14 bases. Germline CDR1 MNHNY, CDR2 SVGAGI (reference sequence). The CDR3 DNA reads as TGTGCCAGCAGTGCGCCGGGACAAGACTACGAGCAGTACTTC. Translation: CASSAPGQDYEQYF.

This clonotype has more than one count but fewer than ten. The CDR3 DNA reads as TGTGCCAGCAGCCCCCCCTTGGGGGGCACAGATACGCAGTATTTT. It encodes CASSPPLGGTDTQYF. The chain employs TRBV4-2 and TRBJ2-3, with D perhaps TRBD1 or TRBD2 (5 bases each). Germline CDR1 LGHNA, CDR2 YNFKEQ. CDR3 size: 15 residues. V dropped 4 bases and J dropped 1 base, with 12 bases sitting between them.

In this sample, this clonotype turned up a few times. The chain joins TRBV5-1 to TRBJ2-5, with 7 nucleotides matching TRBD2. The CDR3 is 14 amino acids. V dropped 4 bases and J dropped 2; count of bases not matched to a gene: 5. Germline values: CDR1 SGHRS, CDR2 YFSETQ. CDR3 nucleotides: TGCGCCAGCAGCCGCGGGACTACACAAGAGACCCAGTACTTC. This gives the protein CASSRGTTQETQYF.

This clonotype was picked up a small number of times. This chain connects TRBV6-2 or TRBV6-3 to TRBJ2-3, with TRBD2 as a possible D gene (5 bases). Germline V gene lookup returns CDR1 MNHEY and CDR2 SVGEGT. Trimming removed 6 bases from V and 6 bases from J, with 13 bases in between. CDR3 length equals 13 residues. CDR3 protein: CASSLSQRDTQYF. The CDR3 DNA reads TGTGCCAGCAGCTTATCCCAGCGGGATACGCAGTATTTT.

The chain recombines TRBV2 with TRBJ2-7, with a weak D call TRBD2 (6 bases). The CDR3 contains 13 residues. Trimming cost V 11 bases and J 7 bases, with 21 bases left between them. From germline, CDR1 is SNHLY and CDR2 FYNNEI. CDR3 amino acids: CALGGLAYNEQYF. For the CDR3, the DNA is TGTGCCTTGGGAGGACTTGCTTACAATGAGCAGTACTTC.

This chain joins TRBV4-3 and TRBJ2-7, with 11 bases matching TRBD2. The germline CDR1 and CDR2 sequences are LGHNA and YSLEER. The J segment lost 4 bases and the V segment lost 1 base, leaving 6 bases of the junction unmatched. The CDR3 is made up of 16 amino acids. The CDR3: CASSQGLASGGYEQYF. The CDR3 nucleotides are TGCGCCAGCAGCCAAGGTTTGGCTAGCGGGGGGTACGAGCAGTACTTC.

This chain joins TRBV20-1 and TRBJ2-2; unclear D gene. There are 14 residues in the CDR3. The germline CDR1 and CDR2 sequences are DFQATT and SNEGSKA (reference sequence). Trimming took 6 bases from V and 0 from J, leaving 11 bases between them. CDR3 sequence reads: CSAQPTTNTGELFF. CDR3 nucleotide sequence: TGCAGTGCGCAGCCGACGACGAACACCGGGGAGCTGTTTTTT.

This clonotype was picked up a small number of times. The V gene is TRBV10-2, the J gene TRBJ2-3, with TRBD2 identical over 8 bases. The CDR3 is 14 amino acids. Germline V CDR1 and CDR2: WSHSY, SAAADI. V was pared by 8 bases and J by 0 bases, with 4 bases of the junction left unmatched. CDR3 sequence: CASQRGPSTDTQYF. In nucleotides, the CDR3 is TGCGCCAGCCAGCGGGGGCCTAGCACAGATACGCAGTATTTT.

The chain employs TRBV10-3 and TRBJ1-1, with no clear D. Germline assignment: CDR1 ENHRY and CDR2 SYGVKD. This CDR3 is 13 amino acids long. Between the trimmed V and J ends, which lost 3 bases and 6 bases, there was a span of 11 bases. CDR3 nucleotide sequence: TGTGCCATCAGTGATGCGGGGTCCCCTGAAGCTTTCTTT. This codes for CAISDAGSPEAFF.

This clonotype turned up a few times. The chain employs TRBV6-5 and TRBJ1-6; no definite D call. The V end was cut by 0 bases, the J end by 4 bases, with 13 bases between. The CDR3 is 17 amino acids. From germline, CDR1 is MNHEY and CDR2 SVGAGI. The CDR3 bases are TGTGCCAGCAGTTACTCGTCATCGCAGGCATATAATTCACCCCTCCACTTT. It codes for CASSYSSSQAYNSPLHF.

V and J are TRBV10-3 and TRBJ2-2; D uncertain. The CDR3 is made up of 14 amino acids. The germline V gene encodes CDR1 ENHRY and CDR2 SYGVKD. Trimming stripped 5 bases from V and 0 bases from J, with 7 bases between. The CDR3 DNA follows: TGTGCCATCAGTTCACAGACGAACACCGGGGAGCTGTTTTTT. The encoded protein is CAISSQTNTGELFF.

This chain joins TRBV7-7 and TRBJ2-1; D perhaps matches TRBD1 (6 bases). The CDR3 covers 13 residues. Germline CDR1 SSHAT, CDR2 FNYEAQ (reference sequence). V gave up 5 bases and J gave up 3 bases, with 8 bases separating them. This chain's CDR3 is CASSRTVYNEQFF. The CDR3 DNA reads TGTGCCAGCAGCCGGACAGTCTACAATGAGCAGTTCTTC.

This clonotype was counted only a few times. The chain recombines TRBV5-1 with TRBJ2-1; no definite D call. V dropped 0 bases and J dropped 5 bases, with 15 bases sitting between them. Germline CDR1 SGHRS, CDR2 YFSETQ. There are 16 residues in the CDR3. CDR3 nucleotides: TGCGCCAGCAGCTTGGACCTTAGTTTTGGTGACAATGAGCAGTTCTTC. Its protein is CASSLDLSFGDNEQFF.

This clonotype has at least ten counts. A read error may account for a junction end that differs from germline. CDR3 loop: CASSQDSATNIQYF. The CDR3 coding sequence is TGCGCCAGCAGCCAAGATTCCGCCACAAACATTCAGTACTTC. The rearrangement uses TRBV4-3 and TRBJ2-4; D is unclear. Germline CDR1 and CDR2: LGHNA and YSLEER. The CDR3 runs to 14 residues.

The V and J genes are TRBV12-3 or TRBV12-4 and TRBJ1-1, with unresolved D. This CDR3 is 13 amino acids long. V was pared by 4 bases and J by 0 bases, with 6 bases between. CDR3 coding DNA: TGTGCCAGCAGTTGGCTGGTGAACACTGAAGCTTTCTTT. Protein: CASSWLVNTEAFF.

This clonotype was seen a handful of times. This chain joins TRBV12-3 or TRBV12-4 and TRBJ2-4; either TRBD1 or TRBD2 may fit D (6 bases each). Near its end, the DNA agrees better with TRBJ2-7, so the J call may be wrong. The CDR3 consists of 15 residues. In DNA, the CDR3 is TGTGCCAGCAGTCGGGACAAGGAGGGGGTTGACGAGCAGTACTTC. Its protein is CASSRDKEGVDEQYF.

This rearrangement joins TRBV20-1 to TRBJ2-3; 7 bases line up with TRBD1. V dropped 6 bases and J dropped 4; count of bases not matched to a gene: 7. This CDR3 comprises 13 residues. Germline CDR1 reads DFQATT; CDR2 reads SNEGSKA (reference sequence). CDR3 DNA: TGCAGTGCCCGACAGGGTACCTCAGATACGCAGTATTTT. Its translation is CSARQGTSDTQYF.

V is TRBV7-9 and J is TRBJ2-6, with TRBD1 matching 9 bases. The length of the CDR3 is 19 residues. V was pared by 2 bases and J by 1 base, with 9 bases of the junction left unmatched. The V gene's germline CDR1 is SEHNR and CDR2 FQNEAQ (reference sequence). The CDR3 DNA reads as TGTGCCAGCAGCTTATGGTGGGACAGGGATAATTCTGGGGCCAACGTCCTGACTTTC. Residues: CASSLWWDRDNSGANVLTF.

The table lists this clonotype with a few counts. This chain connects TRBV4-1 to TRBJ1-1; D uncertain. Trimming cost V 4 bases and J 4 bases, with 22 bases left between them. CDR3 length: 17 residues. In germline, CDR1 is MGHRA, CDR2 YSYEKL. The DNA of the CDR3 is TGCGCCAGCAGCCCTTATGAGAGCCAAATAATGAGCACTGAAGCTTTCTTT. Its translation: CASSPYESQIMSTEAFF.